This T cell receptor beta chain was obtained from a study of T cells in Graves' hyperthyroidism and ophthalmopathy. Study results and limitations: Most thyroid clonotypes expanded above 0.001 appeared in blood too.

Hyperthyroidism, newly diagnosed and lasting under 2 months, affected patients aged 18 to 65. At least ten counts were recorded for this clonotype. Its target is unknown. Amplification of TCR beta CDR3 regions was performed using RNA transcripts as template. HTBI primers were used for first-round RT-PCR of the TCR CDR3. TCRdb passed the multiplex PCR reads through MiXCR, listing each CDR3 protein once. The sample includes 600,000 or so distinct CDR3 sequences, about 16% of them seen just once. Germline values: CDR1 SGHTA, CDR2 FQGNSA. The V segment lost 5 bases and the J segment 3 bases; nucleotides outside the gene matches: 8. The CDR3 loop spans 17 amino acids.

The V call is TRBV7-2, the J call TRBJ2-3, with 13 bases aligning to TRBD2. This clonotype originated in a woman aged 30 to 39 with Graves' hyperthyroidism. The sequenced sample consisted of blood. CDR3 sequence reads: CASSHRTSGSRTDTQYF. CDR3 in DNA: TGTGCCAGCAGCCACCGGACTAGCGGGAGTAGAACAGATACGCAGTATTTT.